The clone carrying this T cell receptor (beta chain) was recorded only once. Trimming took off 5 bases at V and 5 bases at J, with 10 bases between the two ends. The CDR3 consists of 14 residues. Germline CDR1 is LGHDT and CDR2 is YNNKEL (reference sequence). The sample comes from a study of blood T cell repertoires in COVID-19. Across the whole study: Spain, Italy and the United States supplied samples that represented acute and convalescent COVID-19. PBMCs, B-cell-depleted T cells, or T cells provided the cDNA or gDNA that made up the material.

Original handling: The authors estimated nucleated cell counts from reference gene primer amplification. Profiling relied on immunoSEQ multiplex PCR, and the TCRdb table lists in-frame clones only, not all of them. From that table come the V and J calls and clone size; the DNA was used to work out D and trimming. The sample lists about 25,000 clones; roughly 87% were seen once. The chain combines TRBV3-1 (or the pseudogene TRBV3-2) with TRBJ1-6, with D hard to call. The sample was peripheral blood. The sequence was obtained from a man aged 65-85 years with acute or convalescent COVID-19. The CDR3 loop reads CASSYDGNNSPLHF. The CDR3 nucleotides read TGTGCCAGCAGCTACGACGGGAATAATTCACCCCTCCACTTT.